This record looks at one T cell receptor beta chain sequence and its context. The source of the sample is a study of control samples from healthy donors and cancer patients. The ends were cut back, 3 bases at V and 3 bases at J, with 6 bases in the middle. Looked up from germline, CDR1 is LNHDA and CDR2 is SQIVND (reference sequence). This CDR3 is built from 13 residues. Repertoires were generated with immunoSEQ multiplex PCR, while TCRdb's copy carries only in-frame clones and drops some. The table includes tens of thousands of clones, 70% to 90% detected once. The specimen sequenced was PBMCs. The V call is TRBV19, the J call TRBJ2-1; D ambiguous. The TCR was taken from a woman in her sixties with head and neck cancer. DNA of the CDR3: TGTGCCAGTAGTATCGCCGACTACAATGAGCAGTTCTTC. Amino acid sequence: CASSIADYNEQFF.